The clone carrying this T cell receptor beta chain was seen a handful of times. The sample is drawn from a study of T cell responses to AZD1222 COVID-19 vaccine. The germline V gene encodes CDR1 SGDLS and CDR2 YYNGEE. This CDR3 is built from 15 residues. Trimming cost V 3 bases and J 5 bases; bases outside gene matches: 9. Sequencing used immunoSEQ multiplex PCR; TCRdb keeps in-frame clones, though not all of them. The table lists some 100,000 clones, about 83% of them singletons. This sequence joins TRBV9 and TRBJ1-1; 8 bases agree with TRBD1. This sequence originates from an adult in good health. Sequenced here: peripheral blood, sampled on day 0 of AZD1222 vaccination. CDR3 loop: CASSDSGGRGTEAFF. The CDR3 DNA is TGTGCCAGCAGCGATTCAGGGGGCCGAGGGACTGAAGCTTTCTTT.